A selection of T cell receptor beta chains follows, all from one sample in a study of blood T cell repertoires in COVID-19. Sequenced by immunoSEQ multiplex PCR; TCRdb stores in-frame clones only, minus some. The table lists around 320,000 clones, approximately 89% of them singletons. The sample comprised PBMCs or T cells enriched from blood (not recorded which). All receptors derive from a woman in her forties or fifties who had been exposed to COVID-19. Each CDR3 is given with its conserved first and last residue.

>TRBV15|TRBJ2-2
CATSRDFAGELFF
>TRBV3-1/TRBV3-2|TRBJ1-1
CASSPDRFTEAFF
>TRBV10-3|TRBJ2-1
CAISNPGHTYNEQFF
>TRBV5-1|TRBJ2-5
CASASGGAEETQYF
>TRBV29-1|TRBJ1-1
CSVETVVAFF
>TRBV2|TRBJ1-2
CASSRVQGIYGYTF
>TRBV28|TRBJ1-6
CASSLDRGSSPLHF
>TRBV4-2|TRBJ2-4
CASSQDGGQTQAKNIQYF
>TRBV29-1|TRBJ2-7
CSVDLGGATYEQYF
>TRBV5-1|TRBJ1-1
CASSLLTTQGNTEAFF
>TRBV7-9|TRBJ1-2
CASSLMTGFDGYTF
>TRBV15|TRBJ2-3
CATSSLGAPDTQYF
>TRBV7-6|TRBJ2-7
CASSSGGEQYF
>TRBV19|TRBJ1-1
CASTPGGTEAFF
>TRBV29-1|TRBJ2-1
CSVPQGSSYNEQFF
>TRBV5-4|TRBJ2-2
CASSLTGANTGELFF
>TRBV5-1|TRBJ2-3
CASSLRSQASTDTQYF
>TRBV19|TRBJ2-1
CASSIVWGQGANEQFF
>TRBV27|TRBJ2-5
CASSLALAGAFETQYF
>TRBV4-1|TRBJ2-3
CASSYLAGGSYMQYF
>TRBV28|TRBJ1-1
CASSLLPGTGTNTEAFF
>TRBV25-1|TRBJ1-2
CASSESGPDYGYTF
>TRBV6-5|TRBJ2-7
CASRKARGYYEQYF
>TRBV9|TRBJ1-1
CASSGAKITQGRGMNTEAFF
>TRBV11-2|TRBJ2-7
CASSLGRGVGYEQYF
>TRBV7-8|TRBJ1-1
CASSSQGALNTEAFF
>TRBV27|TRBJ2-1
CASSSAGSSYNEQFF
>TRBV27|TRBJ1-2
CASSPRTEAYGYTF
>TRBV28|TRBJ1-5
CASSLPWTAASNQPQHF